What follows is one T cell receptor beta chain and its context. Its antigen is undetermined. The assay was immunoSEQ multiplex PCR, and TCRdb's table has in-frame clones only and misses some. Altogether more than 550,000 clones are present, approximately 90% being singletons, with the ten largest covering 24%. The sample comes from a study of shared clonotypes between healthy human individuals. In the study overall: Per donor, CD8 memory used one plate, CD8 naive used two, CD4 memory used three and CD4 naive used three. Regarding the study as a whole: The genetic and exposure-history diversity represented was limited by few donors.

The CDR3 has 14 residues. Looked up from germline, CDR1 is MNHEY and CDR2 is SVGAGI. V lost 5 bases and J 2 bases, leaving 12 bases between the germline ends. Naive CD8 cells lacked CD45RO and underwent positive selection for CCR7, leaving out terminally differentiated effector memory CD45RA+ cells. V and J are TRBV6-5 and TRBJ1-1; D is undetermined. The origin of this receptor is a man aged 25-45 years in good health. The sequencing sample was made of naive CD8+ T cells sorted from blood. CDR3 sequence: CASSVGRFNTEAFF. The CDR3 coding sequence is TGTGCCAGCAGTGTCGGACGGTTTAACACTGAAGCTTTCTTT.